The present T cell receptor beta chain was sequenced within a study of ipilimumab plus nivolumab after autologous stem cell transplantation. Study-level background: Median doses per patient: a few ipilimumab, about 8 nivolumab. DLBCL patients had primary refractory or relapsed disease. Study-level results: The authors say TCR, Treg and microbiome findings warrant further study.

Ipilimumab, 1 mg/kg, started 14 to 28 days after autologous transplant. Sequencing used immunoSEQ multiplex PCR; TCRdb keeps in-frame clones, though not all of them. The data hold more than 20,000 clones, with around 80% observed a single time. This CDR3 is built from 17 residues. The V and J ends lost 4 bases and 5 bases, in that order; junction bases with no gene match: 11. Points on this clone: Antigen: not known.

The clonotype was recovered from a male donor with diffuse large B-cell lymphoma. The chain links TRBV7-1 to TRBJ2-1, with TRBD2 matching over 10 bases. TRBV7-1 is flagged as an ORF with uncertain function. This sample comprised PBMCs, obtained in a trial of ipilimumab plus nivolumab as post-transplant consolidation. This chain's CDR3 is CASSLTTAGGPHNEQFF. The CDR3 region has the DNA TGTGCCAGCAGCTTAACTACAGCGGGGGGGCCCCACAATGAGCAGTTCTTC.